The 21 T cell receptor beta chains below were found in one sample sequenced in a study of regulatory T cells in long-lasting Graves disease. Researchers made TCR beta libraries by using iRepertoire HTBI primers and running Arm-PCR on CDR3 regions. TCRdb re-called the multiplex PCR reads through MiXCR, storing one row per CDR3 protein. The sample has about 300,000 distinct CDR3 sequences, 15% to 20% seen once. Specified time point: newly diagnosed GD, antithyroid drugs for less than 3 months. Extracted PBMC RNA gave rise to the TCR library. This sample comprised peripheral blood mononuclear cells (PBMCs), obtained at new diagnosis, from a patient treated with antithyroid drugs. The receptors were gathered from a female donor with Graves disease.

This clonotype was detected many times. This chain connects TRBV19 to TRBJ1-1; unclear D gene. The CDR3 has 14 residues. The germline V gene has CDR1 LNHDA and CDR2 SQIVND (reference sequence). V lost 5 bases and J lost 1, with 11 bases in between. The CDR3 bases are TGTGCCAGTAGTTTTACCGGGAGGAACACTGAAGCTTTCTTT. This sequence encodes CASSFTGRNTEAFF. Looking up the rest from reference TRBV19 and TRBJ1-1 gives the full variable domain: DGGITQSPKYLFRKEGQNVTLSCEQNLNHDAMYWYRQDPGQGLRLIYYSQIVNDFQKGDIAEGYSVSREKKESFPLTVTSAQKNPTAFYLCASSFTGRNTEAFFGQGTRLTVV.

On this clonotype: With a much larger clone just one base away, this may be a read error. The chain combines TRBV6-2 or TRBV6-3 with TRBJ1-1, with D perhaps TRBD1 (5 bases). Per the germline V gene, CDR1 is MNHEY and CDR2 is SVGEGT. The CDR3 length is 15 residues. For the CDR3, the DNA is TGTGCCGGCAGCTTCTATCGGCGGGACGGACTTGAAGCTTTCTTT. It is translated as CAGSFYRRDGLEAFF.

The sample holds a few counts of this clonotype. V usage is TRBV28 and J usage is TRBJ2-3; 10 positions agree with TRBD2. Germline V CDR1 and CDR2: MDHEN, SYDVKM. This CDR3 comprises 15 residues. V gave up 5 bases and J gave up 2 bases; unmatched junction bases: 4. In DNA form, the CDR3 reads TGTGCCAGCAGTCGAACTAGCGGGGACACAGATACGCAGTATTTT. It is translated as CASSRTSGDTDTQYF. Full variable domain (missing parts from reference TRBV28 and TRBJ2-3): DVKVTQSSRYLVKRTGEKVFLECVQDMDHENMFWYRQDPGLGLRLIYFSYDVKMKEKGDIPEGYSVSREKKERFSLILESASTNQTSMYLCASSRTSGDTDTQYFGPGTRLTVL.

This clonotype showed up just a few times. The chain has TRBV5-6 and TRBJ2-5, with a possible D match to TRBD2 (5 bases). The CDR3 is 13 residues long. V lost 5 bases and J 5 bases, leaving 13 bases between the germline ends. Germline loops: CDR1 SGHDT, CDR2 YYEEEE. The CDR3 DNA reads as TGTGCCAGCAGTCATAGAGGGCCGGAGACCCAGTACTTC. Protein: CASSHRGPETQYF.

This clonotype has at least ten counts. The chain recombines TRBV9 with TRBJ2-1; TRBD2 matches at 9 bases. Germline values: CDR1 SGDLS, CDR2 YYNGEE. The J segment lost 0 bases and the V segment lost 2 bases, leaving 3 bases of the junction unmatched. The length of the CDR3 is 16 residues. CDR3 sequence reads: CASSVGGRASYNEQFF. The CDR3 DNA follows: TGTGCCAGCAGCGTCGGCGGGAGGGCCTCCTACAATGAGCAGTTCTTC.

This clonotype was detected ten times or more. DNA of the CDR3: TGTGCCAGCAGCAGACCACAGGGTCGGATTGAGCAGTTCTTC. This gives the protein CASSRPQGRIEQFF. The chain has TRBV11-2 and TRBJ2-1; TRBD1 might be the D (6 bases). V was pared by 5 bases and J by 9 bases, with 17 bases between. Germline assignment: CDR1 SGHAT and CDR2 FQNNGV. This CDR3 is 14 amino acids long. The full variable domain, with the rest looked up from reference TRBV11-2 and TRBJ2-1, is EAGVAQSPRYKIIEKRQSVAFWCNPISGHATLYWYQQILGQGPKLLIQFQNNGVVDDSQLPKDRFSAERLKGVDSTLKIQPAKLEDSAVYLCASSRPQGRIEQFFGPGTRLTVL.

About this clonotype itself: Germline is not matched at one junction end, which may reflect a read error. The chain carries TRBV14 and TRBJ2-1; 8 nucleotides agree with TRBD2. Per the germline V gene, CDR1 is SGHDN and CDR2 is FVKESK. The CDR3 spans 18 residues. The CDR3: CPSSLYPGHPAGDHEQFF. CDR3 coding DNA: TGTCCCAGCAGCCTCTACCCAGGGCACCCAGCGGGAGACCATGAGCAGTTCTTC.

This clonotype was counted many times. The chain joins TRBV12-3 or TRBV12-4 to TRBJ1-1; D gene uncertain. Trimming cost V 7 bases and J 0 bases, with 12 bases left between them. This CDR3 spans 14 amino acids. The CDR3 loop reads CASTGRLMNTEAFF. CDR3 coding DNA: TGTGCCAGCACTGGTCGCCTTATGAACACTGAAGCTTTCTTT.

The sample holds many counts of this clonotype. The CDR3 reads CASSLGLPEETQYF. For the CDR3, the DNA is TGTGCCAGCAGCTTAGGATTGCCGGAAGAGACCCAGTACTTC. The rearrangement joins TRBV7-9 to TRBJ2-5; D remains ambiguous. V was clipped by 1 base and J by 3 bases, with 9 bases between them. Germline loops: CDR1 SEHNR, CDR2 FQNEAQ (reference sequence). The length of the CDR3 is 14 residues.

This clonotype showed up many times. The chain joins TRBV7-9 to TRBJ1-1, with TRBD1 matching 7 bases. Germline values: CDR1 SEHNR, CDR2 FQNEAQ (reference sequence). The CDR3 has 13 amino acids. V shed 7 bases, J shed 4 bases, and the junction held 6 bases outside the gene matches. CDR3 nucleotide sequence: TGTGCCAGCAAAACTACAGGGGCCACTGAAGCTTTCTTT. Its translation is CASKTTGATEAFF.

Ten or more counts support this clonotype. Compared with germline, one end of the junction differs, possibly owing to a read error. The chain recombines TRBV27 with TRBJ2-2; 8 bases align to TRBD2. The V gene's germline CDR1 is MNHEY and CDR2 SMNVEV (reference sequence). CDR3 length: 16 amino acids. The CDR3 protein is CASITGGTSNTGKLFF. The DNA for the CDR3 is TGTGCCAGCATCACGGGGGGGACTTCGAACACCGGGAAGCTGTTTTTT.

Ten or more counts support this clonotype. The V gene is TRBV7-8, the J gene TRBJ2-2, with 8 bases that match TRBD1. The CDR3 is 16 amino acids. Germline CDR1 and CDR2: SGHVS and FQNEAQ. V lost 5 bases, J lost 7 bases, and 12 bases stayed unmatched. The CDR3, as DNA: TGTGCCAGCAGCCCGTTTTCAGGGGGCTTGAGCGGGGAGCTGTTTTTT. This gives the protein CASSPFSGGLSGELFF.

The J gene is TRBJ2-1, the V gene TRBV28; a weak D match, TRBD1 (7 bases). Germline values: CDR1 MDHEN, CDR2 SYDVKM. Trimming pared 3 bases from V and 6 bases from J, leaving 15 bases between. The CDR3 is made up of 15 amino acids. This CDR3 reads CASSLGTQGGNEQFF. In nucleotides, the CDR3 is TGTGCCAGCAGTTTGGGGACCCAGGGGGGCAATGAGCAGTTCTTC.

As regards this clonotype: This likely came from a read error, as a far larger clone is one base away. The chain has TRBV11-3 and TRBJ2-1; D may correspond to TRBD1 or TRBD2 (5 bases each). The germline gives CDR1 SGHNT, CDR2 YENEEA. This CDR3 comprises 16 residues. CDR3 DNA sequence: TGTGCCGGCAGCTACCGCGGGTCAGGGTGGGTCAATGAGCAGTTCTTC. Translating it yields CAGSYRGSGWVNEQFF.

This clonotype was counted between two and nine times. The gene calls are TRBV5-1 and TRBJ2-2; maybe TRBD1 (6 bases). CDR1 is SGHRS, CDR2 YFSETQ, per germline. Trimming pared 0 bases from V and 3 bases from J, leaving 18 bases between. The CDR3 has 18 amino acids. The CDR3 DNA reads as TGCGCCAGCAGCTTGGGACAGGAGGACCCCGGGGACACCGGGGAGCTGTTTTTT. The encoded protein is CASSLGQEDPGDTGELFF.

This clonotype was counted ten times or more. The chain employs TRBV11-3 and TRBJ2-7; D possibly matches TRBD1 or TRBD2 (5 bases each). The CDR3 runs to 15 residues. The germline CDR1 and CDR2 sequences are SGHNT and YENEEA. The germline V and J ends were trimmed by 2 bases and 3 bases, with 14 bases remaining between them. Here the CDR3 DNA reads TGTGCCAGCAGCTTAAGCCGGGACGCAAACTACGAGCAGTACTTC. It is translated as CASSLSRDANYEQYF.

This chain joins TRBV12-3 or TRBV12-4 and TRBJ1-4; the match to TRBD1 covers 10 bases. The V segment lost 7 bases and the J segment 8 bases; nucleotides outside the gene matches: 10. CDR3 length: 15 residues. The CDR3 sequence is CASTRRQGAGEKLFF. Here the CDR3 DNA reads TGTGCCAGCACGAGAAGACAGGGGGCAGGAGAAAAACTGTTTTTT.

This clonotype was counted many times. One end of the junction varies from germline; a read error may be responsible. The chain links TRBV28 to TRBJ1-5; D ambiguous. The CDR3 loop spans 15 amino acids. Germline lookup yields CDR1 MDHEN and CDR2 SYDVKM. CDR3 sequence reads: CASSLGGMGNQPQHF. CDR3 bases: TGTGCCAGCAGTTTGGGAGGGATGGGCAATCAGCCCCAGCACTTT.

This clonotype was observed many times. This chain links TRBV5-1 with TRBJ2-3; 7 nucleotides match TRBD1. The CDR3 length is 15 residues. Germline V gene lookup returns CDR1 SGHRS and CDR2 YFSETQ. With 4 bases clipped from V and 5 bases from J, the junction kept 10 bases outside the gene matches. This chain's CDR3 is CASSKPRQGGDTQYF. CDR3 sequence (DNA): TGCGCCAGCAGCAAACCCCGACAGGGCGGAGATACGCAGTATTTT.

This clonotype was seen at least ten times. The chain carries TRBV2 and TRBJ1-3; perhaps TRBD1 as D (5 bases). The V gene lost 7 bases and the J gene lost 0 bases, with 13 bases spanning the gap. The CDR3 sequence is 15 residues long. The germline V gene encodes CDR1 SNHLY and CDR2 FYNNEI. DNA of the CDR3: TGTGCCAGCAATCCAGGGAGTAGCTCTGGAAACACCATATATTTT. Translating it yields CASNPGSSSGNTIYF.

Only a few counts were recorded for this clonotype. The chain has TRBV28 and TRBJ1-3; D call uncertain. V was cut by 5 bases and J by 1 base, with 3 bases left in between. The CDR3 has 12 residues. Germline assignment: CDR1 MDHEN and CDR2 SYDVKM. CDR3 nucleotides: TGTGCCAGCAGTAAATCTGGAAACACCATATATTTT. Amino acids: CASSKSGNTIYF. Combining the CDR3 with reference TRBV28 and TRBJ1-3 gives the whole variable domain DVKVTQSSRYLVKRTGEKVFLECVQDMDHENMFWYRQDPGLGLRLIYFSYDVKMKEKGDIPEGYSVSREKKERFSLILESASTNQTSMYLCASSKSGNTIYFGEGSWLTVV.